This T cell receptor (beta chain) was documented in a study of blood T cell repertoires in COVID-19. Study details: Samples of COVID-19 (acute and convalescent) were obtained from the United States, Italy and Spain. From T cells, B-cell-depleted T cells, or PBMCs came the material, which was cDNA or gDNA.

Trimming pared 6 bases from V and 2 bases from J, leaving 4 bases between. The germline CDR1 and CDR2 sequences are MNHEY and SVGAGI. CDR3 length equals 12 residues. As processed by the authors: Reference gene primer amplification in the assay estimated nucleated cell counts. Sequenced by immunoSEQ multiplex PCR; TCRdb stores in-frame clones only, minus some. That table is the source of V, J and clone size, and D and trimming were worked out from the DNA. The table lists 250,000 to 300,000 clones, around 89% of them singletons. This receptor was obtained from a man in his forties or fifties with acute or convalescent COVID-19. This rearrangement joins TRBV6-5 to TRBJ2-2; D is unresolved. The sample was peripheral blood. CDR3 loop: CASRYNTGELFF. CDR3 coding DNA: TGTGCCAGCAGATATAACACCGGGGAGCTGTTTTTT.